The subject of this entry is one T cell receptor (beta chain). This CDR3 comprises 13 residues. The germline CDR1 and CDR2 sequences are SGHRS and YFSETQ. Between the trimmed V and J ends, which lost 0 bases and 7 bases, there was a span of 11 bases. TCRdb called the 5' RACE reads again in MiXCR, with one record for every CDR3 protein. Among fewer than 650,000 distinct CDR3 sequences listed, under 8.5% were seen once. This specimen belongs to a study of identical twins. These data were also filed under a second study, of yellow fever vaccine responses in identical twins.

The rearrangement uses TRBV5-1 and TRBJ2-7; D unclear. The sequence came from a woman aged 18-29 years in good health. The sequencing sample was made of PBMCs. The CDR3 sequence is CASSLATDREQYF. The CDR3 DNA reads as TGCGCCAGCAGCTTGGCGACGGATAGGGAGCAGTACTTC.